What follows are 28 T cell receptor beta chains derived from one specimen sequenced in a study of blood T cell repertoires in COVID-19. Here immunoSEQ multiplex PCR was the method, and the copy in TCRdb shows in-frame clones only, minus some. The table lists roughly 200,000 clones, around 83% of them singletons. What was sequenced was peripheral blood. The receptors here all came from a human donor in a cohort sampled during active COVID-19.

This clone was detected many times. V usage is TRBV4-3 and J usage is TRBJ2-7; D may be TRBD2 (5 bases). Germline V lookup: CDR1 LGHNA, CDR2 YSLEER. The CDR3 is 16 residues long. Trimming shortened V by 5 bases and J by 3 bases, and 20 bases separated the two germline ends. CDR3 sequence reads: CASSKGRSGGGYEQYF. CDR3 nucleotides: TGCGCCAGCAGCAAAGGTCGGTCAGGAGGCGGCTACGAGCAGTACTTC.

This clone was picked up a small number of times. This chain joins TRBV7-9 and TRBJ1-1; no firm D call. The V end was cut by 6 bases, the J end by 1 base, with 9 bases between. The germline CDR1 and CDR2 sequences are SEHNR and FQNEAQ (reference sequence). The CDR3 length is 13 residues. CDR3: CASSRQANTEAFF. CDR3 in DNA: TGTGCCAGCAGTAGACAAGCGAACACTGAAGCTTTCTTT. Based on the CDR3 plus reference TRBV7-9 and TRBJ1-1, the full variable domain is DTGVSQNPRHKITKRGQNVTFRCDPISEHNRLYWYRQTLGQGPEFLTYFQNEAQLEKSRLLSDRFSAERPKGSFSTLEIQRTEQGDSAMYLCASSRQANTEAFFGQGTRLTVV.

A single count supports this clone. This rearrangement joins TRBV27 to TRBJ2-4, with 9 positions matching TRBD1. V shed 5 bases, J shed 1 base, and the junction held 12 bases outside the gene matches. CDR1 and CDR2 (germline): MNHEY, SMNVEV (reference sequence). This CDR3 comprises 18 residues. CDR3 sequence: CASSSTGQGRVAKNIQYF. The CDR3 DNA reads TGTGCCAGCAGTAGCACGGGACAGGGCCGGGTGGCCAAAAACATTCAGTACTTC.

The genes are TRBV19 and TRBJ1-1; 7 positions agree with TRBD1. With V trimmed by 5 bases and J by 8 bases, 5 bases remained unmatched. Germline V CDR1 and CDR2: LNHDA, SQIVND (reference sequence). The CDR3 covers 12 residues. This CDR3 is CASSPRGAEAFF. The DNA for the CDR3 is TGTGCCAGTAGTCCCAGGGGGGCCGAAGCTTTCTTT.

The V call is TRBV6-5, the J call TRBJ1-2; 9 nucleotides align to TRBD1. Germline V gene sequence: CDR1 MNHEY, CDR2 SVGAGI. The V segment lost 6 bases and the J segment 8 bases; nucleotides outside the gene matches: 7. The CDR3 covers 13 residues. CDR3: CASRGGDREGYTF. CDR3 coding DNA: TGTGCCAGCAGAGGGGGGGACAGGGAAGGCTACACCTTC.

CDR3 region: CASSLRLEAYEQYF. As DNA, the CDR3 is TGCGCCAGCAGCTTGAGGCTAGAGGCCTACGAGCAGTACTTC. This chain connects TRBV5-1 to TRBJ2-7; no clear D. The CDR3 loop spans 14 amino acids. The V end was cut by 1 base, the J end by 2 bases, with 10 bases between. The germline V gene has CDR1 SGHRS and CDR2 YFSETQ. Supplemented by reference TRBV5-1 and TRBJ2-7, the full variable domain reads KAGVTQTPRYLIKTRGQQVTLSCSPISGHRSVSWYQQTPGQGLQFLFEYFSETQRNKGNFPGRFSGRQFSNSRSEMNVSTLELGDSALYLCASSLRLEAYEQYFGPGTRLTVT.

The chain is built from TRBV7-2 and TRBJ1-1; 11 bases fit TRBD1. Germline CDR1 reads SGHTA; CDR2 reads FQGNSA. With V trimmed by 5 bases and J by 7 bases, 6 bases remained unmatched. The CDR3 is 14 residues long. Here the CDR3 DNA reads TGTGCCAGCAGCCCCCGGGGACAGGGGGATGAAGCTTTCTTT. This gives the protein CASSPRGQGDEAFF.

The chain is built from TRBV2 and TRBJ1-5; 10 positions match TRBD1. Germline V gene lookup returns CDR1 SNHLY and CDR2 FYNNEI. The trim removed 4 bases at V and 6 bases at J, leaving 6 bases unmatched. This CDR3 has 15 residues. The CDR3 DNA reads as TGTGCCAGCAGTGTGTCGGGACAGGGGACTCAGCCCCAGCATTTT. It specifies CASSVSGQGTQPQHF. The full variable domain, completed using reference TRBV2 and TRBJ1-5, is EPEVTQTPSHQVTQMGQEVILRCVPISNHLYFYWYRQILGQKVEFLVSFYNNEISEKSEIFDDQFSVERPDGSNFTLKIRSTKLEDSAMYFCASSVSGQGTQPQHFGDGTRLSIL.

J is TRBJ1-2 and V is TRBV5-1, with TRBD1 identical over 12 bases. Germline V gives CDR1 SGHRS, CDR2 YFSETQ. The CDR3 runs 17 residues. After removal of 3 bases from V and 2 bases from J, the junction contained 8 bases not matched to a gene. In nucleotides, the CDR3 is TGCGCCAGCAGCTCCGGGACAGGGGGCGCGAGGAACTATGGCTACACCTTC. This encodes CASSSGTGGARNYGYTF.

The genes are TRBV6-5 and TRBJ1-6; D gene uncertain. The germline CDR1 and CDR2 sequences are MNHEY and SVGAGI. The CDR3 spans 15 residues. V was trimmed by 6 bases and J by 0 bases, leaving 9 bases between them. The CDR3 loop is CASRLSRSYNSPLHF. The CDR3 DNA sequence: TGTGCCAGCAGGTTGAGTCGCTCCTATAATTCACCCCTCCACTTT.

The CDR3 region is CASSLRNRATDTQYF. In DNA form, the CDR3 reads TGTGCCAGCAGTTTGAGGAACAGGGCGACAGATACGCAGTATTTT. V and J are TRBV6-5 and TRBJ2-3, with D possibly being TRBD1 (6 bases). The CDR3 is 15 amino acids. Germline V CDR1 and CDR2: MNHEY, SVGAGI. V was trimmed by 4 bases and J by 3 bases, leaving 14 bases between them.

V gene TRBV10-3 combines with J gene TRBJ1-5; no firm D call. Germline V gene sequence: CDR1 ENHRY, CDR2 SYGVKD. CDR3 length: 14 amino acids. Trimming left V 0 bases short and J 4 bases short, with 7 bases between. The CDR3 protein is CAISESRGNQPQHF. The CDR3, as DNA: TGTGCCATCAGTGAGTCAAGAGGGAATCAGCCCCAGCATTTT.

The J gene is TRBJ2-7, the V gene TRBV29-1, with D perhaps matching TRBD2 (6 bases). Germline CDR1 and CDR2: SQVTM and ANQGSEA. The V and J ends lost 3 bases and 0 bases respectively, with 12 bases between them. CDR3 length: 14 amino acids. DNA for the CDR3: TGCAGCGTTGAGGATGCGGGAAGCTCCTACGAGCAGTACTTC. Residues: CSVEDAGSSYEQYF.

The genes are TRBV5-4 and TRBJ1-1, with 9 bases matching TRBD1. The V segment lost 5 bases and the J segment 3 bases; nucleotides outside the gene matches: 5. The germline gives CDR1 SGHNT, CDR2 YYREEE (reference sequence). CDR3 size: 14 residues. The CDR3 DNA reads TGTGCCAGCAGGGACCGGGACAGGGACACTGAAGCTTTCTTT. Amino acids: CASRDRDRDTEAFF.

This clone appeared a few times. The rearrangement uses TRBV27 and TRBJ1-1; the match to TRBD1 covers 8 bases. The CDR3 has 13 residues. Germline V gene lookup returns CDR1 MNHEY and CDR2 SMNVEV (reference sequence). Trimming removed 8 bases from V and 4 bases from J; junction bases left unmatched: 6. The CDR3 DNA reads TGTGCCAGCCAGTACAGGGGGGGCACTGAAGCTTTCTTT. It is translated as CASQYRGGTEAFF.

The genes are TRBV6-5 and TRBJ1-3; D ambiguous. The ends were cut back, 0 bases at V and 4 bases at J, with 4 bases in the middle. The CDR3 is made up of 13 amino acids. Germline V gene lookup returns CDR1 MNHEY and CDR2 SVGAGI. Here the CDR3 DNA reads TGTGCCAGCAGTTACTCGAGAGGAAACACCATATATTTT. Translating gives CASSYSRGNTIYF.

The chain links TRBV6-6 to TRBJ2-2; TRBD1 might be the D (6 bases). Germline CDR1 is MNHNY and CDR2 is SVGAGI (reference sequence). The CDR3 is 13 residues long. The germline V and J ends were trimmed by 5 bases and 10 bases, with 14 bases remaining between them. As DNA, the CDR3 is TGTGCCAGCAGTCCAGGGGTCAGAGAGGAGCTGTTTTTT. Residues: CASSPGVREELFF.

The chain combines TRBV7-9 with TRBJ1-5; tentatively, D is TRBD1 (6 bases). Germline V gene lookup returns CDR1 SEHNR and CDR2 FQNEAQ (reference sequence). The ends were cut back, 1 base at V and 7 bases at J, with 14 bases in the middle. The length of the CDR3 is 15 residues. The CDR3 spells CASSLGGTTTQPQHF. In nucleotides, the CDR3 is TGTGCCAGCAGCTTAGGTGGGACAACTACCCAGCCCCAGCATTTT. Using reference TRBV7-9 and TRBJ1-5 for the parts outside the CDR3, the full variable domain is DTGVSQNPRHKITKRGQNVTFRCDPISEHNRLYWYRQTLGQGPEFLTYFQNEAQLEKSRLLSDRFSAERPKGSFSTLEIQRTEQGDSAMYLCASSLGGTTTQPQHFGDGTRLSIL.

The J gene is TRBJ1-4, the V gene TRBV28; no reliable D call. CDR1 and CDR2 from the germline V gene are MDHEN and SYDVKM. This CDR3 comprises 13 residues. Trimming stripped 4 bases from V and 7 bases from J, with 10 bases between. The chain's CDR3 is CASSYGDIEKLFF. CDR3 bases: TGTGCCAGCAGTTACGGGGATATTGAAAAACTGTTTTTT.

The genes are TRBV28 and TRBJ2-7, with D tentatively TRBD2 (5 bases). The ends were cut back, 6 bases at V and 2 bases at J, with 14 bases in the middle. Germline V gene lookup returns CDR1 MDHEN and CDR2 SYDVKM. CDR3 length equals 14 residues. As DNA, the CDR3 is TGTGCCAGCAGACCTGGACTGGGGACCTACGAGCAGTACTTC. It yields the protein CASRPGLGTYEQYF.

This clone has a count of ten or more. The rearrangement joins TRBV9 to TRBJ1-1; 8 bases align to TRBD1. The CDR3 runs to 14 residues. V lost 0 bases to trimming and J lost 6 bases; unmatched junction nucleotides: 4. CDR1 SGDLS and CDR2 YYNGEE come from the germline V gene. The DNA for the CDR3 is TGTGCCAGCAGCGTAGGACAGGGGTCCCCTGAAGCTTTCTTT. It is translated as CASSVGQGSPEAFF.

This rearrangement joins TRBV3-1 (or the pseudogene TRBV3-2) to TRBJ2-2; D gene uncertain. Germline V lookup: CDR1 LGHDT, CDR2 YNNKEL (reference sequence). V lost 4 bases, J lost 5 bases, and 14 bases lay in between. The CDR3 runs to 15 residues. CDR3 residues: CASSPPSGGTGELFF. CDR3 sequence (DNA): TGTGCCAGCAGCCCTCCGAGTGGCGGAACCGGGGAGCTGTTTTTT.

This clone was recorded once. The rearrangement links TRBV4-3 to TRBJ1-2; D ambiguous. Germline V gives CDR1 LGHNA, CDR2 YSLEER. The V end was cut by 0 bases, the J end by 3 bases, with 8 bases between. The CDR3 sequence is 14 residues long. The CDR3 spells CASSQERGDYGYTF. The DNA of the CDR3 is TGCGCCAGCAGCCAAGAACGGGGAGACTATGGCTACACCTTC.

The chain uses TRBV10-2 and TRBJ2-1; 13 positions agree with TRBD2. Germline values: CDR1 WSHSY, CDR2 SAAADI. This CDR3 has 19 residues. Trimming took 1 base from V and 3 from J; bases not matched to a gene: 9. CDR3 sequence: CASSEYLGGLAGVYNEQFF. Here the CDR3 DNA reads TGCGCCAGCAGTGAGTACTTGGGAGGACTAGCGGGGGTCTACAATGAGCAGTTCTTC.

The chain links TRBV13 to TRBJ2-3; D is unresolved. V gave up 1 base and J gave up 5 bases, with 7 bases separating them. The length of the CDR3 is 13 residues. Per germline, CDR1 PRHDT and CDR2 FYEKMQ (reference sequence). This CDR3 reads CASSLVRGDTQYF. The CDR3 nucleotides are TGTGCCAGCAGCTTAGTCCGAGGAGATACGCAGTATTTT. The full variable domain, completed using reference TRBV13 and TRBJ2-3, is AAGVIQSPRHLIKEKRETATLKCYPIPRHDTVYWYQQGPGQDPQFLISFYEKMQSDKGSIPDRFSAQQFSDYHSELNMSSLELGDSALYFCASSLVRGDTQYFGPGTRLTVL.

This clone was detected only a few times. The CDR3 loop is CASSLLATEQFF. The DNA for the CDR3 is TGTGCCAGCAGTTTACTAGCGACAGAGCAGTTCTTC. The genes are TRBV28 and TRBJ2-1; D possibly corresponds to TRBD2 (6 bases). Germline V lookup: CDR1 MDHEN, CDR2 SYDVKM. The CDR3 sequence is 12 residues long. Trimming removed 2 bases at V and 10 bases at J, with 9 bases between.

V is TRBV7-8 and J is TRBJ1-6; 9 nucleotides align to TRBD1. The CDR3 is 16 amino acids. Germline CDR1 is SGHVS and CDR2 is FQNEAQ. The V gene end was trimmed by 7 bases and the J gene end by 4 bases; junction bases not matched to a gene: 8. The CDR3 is CASNTQGAGYNSPLHF. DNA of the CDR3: TGTGCCAGCAATACACAGGGGGCTGGGTATAATTCACCCCTCCACTTT.

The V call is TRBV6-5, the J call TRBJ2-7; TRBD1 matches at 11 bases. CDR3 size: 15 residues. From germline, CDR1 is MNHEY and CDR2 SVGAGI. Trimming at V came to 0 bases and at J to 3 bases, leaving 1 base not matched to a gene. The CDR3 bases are TGTGCCAGCAGTTACTCGGGGACAGGGGGCTACGAGCAGTACTTC. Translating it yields CASSYSGTGGYEQYF.